Listed here are 10 T cell receptor beta chains from one sample, sequenced in a study of cytomegalovirus exposure and HLA in healthy donors. Primers for the PCR totalled 60 Vbeta and 13 Jbeta. Method: immunoSEQ multiplex PCR; TCRdb's copy keeps in-frame clones and lacks some. This sample has 100,000 to 150,000 clones, with over 70% found just once. Sequences were obtained from PBMCs. All receptors derive from a woman aged 60-70 years in good health and CMV-seropositive.

This clone was found a few times. The V and J genes are TRBV7-6 and TRBJ1-1; no definite D call. Germline CDR1 and CDR2: SGHVS and FNYEAQ. Trimming left V 5 bases short and J 4 bases short, with 8 bases between. There are 12 residues in the CDR3. The CDR3 DNA reads as TGTGCCAGCAGCGATTATAGCACTGAAGCTTTCTTT. This encodes CASSDYSTEAFF.

This clone came up a few times. This sequence joins TRBV6-1 and TRBJ2-7; a possible D gene is TRBD2 (5 bases). The germline V gene encodes CDR1 MNHNS and CDR2 SASEGT. The CDR3 is made up of 12 amino acids. Trimming cost V 7 bases and J 5 bases, with 12 bases left between them. The CDR3 region is CASNRLLNEQYF. CDR3 coding DNA: TGTGCCAGCAACAGACTACTTAACGAGCAGTACTTC.

This clone has more than one count but fewer than ten. The chain is built from TRBV19 and TRBJ1-2; weak D call: TRBD1 (5 bases). V was cut by 5 bases and J by 7 bases, with 14 bases left in between. Germline lookup yields CDR1 LNHDA and CDR2 SQIVND (reference sequence). There are 13 residues in the CDR3. CDR3 region: CASSPRLQGGYTF. CDR3 nucleotide sequence: TGTGCCAGTAGTCCTAGGCTTCAGGGTGGCTACACCTTC.

The chain couples TRBV19 to TRBJ1-5; D remains unclear. This CDR3 has 14 amino acids. Looked up from germline, CDR1 is LNHDA and CDR2 is SQIVND (reference sequence). Trimming left V 3 bases short and J 6 bases short, with 12 bases between. CDR3: CASSMAGSRQPQHF. CDR3 coding DNA: TGTGCCAGTAGTATGGCGGGGAGCCGTCAGCCCCAGCATTTT.

This chain links TRBV7-9 with TRBJ1-1, with D unresolved. CDR3 length: 12 amino acids. Germline CDR1 is SEHNR and CDR2 is FQNEAQ (reference sequence). The V end lost 2 bases, the J end lost 6 bases, and 7 bases lay between the germline ends. In DNA form, the CDR3 reads TGTGCCAGCAGCTTAATAGGAGCTGAAGCTTTCTTT. The encoded protein is CASSLIGAEAFF. Full variable domain (remainder filled in from reference TRBV7-9 and TRBJ1-1): DTGVSQNPRHKITKRGQNVTFRCDPISEHNRLYWYRQTLGQGPEFLTYFQNEAQLEKSRLLSDRFSAERPKGSFSTLEIQRTEQGDSAMYLCASSLIGAEAFFGQGTRLTVV.

This clone was found a few times. The genes are TRBV2 and TRBJ2-1, with a weak D call TRBD1 (6 bases). Germline V CDR1 and CDR2: SNHLY, FYNNEI. CDR3 length: 16 residues. V lost 7 bases to trimming and J lost 9 bases, with 25 bases between them. The CDR3 nucleotides read TGTGCCAGCACCGAGGGGGTAGCATGGGGCGAATCTGAGCAGTTCTTC. It is translated as CASTEGVAWGESEQFF.

The J gene is TRBJ1-5, the V gene TRBV4-1; 11 positions agree with TRBD1. J was trimmed by 6 bases and V by 3 bases; bases with no gene match: 7. Germline V gene data show CDR1 as MGHRA and CDR2 as YSYEKL. This CDR3 region has 16 residues. The CDR3 DNA reads as TGCGCCAGCAGCCAGCTGGGACAGGGGGTAAGTCAGCCCCAGCATTTT. It translates to CASSQLGQGVSQPQHF.

This clone was counted between two and nine times. This specimen includes other DNA sequences encoding the same CDR3. The CDR3 protein is CASSLYPPGGSNQPQHF. The CDR3 DNA reads as TGTGCCAGCAGTTTATACCCCCCCGGCGGTAGCAATCAGCCCCAGCATTTT. The chain has TRBV27 and TRBJ1-5; no definite D call. Germline lookup yields CDR1 MNHEY and CDR2 SMNVEV (reference sequence). The ends were cut back, 1 base at V and 0 bases at J, with 13 bases in the middle. This CDR3 spans 17 amino acids.

The chain recombines TRBV27 with TRBJ2-1; TRBD1 aligns across 10 bases. The CDR3 runs to 17 residues. V lost 5 bases and J lost 3; bases outside the gene matches: 10. Germline V gene data show CDR1 as MNHEY and CDR2 as SMNVEV (reference sequence). The CDR3 sequence: CASSQSETGGLYNEQFF. The CDR3 DNA sequence: TGTGCCAGCAGTCAATCAGAGACAGGGGGCCTCTACAATGAGCAGTTCTTC.

The rearrangement links TRBV6-6 to TRBJ2-1; D is perhaps TRBD2 (6 bases). Germline-derived CDR1 and CDR2 are MNHNY and SVGAGI (reference sequence). The length of the CDR3 is 16 residues. V gave up 2 bases and J gave up 0 bases, with 11 bases separating them. This CDR3 reads CASSYSSGISYNEQFF. The CDR3 coding sequence is TGTGCCAGCAGTTACAGTAGCGGCATCTCCTACAATGAGCAGTTCTTC.